This TCR beta chain appears in the sequencing data of a study of T cell responses to AZD1222 COVID-19 vaccine. Concerning this clone: Its antigen remains unknown.

Study results and caveats: Only a handful of AZD1222 recipients, roughly 6 in all, had baseline seropositivity. A mostly white British donor set with more females was recruited, and clonal diversity was possibly underestimated. Researchers took repertoire samples only after the peak T cell response had come. Spike was spanned by vaccine-associated CD4 TCRs, which were dominant at 160-218 and 743-854.

This CDR3 is 14 amino acids long. V shed 6 bases, J shed 3 bases, and the junction held 4 bases outside the gene matches. Germline CDR1 is MNHEY and CDR2 is SVGAGI. The assay was immunoSEQ multiplex PCR, and TCRdb's table has in-frame clones only and misses some. The data contain about 160,000 clones, roughly nine tenths of them singletons. The sample in question was peripheral blood, obtained on day 0 of AZD1222 vaccination. The TCR comes from an adult in good health. This chain uses TRBV6-5 with TRBJ2-2, with 7 positions matching TRBD1. The CDR3 bases are TGTGCCAGCAGGGTGGGACAGTACACCGGGGAGCTGTTTTTT. It yields the protein CASRVGQYTGELFF.